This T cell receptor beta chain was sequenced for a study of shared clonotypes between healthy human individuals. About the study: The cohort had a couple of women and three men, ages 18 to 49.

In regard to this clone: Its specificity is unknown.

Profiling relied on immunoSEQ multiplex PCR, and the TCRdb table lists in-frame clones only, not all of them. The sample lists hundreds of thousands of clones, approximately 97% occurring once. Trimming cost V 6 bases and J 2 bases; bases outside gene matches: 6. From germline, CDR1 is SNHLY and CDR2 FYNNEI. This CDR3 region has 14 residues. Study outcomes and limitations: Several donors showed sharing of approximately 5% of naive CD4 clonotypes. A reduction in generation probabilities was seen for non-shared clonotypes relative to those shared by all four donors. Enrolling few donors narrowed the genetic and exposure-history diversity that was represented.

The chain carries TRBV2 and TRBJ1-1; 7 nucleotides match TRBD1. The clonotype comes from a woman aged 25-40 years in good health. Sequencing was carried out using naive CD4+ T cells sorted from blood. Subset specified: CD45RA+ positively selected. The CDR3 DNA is TGTGCCAGCAGCCAGGGACAGTTAAACACTGAAGCTTTCTTT. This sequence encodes CASSQGQLNTEAFF.